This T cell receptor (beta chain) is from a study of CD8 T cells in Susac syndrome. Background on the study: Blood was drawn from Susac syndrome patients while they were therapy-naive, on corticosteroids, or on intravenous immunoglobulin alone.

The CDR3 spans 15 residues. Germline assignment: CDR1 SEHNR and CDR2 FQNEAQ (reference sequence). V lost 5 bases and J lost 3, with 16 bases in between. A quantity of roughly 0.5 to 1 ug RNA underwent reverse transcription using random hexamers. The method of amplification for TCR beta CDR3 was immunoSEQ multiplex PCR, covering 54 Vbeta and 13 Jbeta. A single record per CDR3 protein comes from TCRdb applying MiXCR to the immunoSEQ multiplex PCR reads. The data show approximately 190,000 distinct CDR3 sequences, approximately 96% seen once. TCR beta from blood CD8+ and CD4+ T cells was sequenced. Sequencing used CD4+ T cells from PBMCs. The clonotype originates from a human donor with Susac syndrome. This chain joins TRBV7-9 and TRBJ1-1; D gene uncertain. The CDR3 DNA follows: TGTGCCAGCAGCCCCCAGATAAGAACGTACACTGAAGCTTTCTTT. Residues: CASSPQIRTYTEAFF.